These 19 T cell receptor beta chains share one sample of origin, sequenced in a study of molecular identifiers for immune sequencing clone quantification. TCRdb re-derived calls from the PCR reads in MiXCR, one entry per CDR3 protein. The sample lists tens of thousands of distinct CDR3 sequences; 15% to 20% were seen once. Material: naive CD8+ T cells from blood, with Jurkat cell RNA spiked in. Subset defined: FACS-sorted CD8+CD4-CCR7+CD45RA+ naive T cells. Receptors were obtained from a human donor in good health. Some libraries in this study had Jurkat cell RNA spiked in.

This clonotype has ten or more counts. The chain combines TRBV6-2 or TRBV6-3 with TRBJ1-1; D gene ambiguous. In germline, CDR1 is MNHEY, CDR2 SVGEGT. This CDR3 comprises 19 residues. V was cut by 2 bases and J by 0 bases, with 22 bases left in between. This CDR3 reads CASSYERSRAVTLNTEAFF. The CDR3 bases are TGTGCCAGCAGTTACGAACGGAGTAGGGCTGTAACCCTGAACACTGAAGCTTTCTTT.

This clonotype was detected many times. This chain joins TRBV13 and TRBJ1-3, with D uncertain. V was pared by 1 base and J by 1 base, with 11 bases between. This CDR3 comprises 16 residues. CDR1 and CDR2 (germline): PRHDT, FYEKMQ (reference sequence). CDR3 protein: CASSLETLMSGNTIYF. The CDR3, as DNA: TGTGCCAGCAGCTTAGAGACGCTCATGTCTGGAAACACCATATATTTT.

This clonotype has a count of ten or more. The chain carries TRBV7-9 and TRBJ1-3, with unresolved D. CDR1 is SEHNR, CDR2 FQNEAQ, per germline (reference sequence). There are 12 residues in the CDR3. V shed 5 bases and J shed 3 bases, with 5 bases lying between them. CDR3 sequence: CASSLSGNTIYF. In DNA, the CDR3 is TGTGCCAGCAGCCTCAGTGGAAACACCATATATTTT.

Remarks on this clonotype: The CDR3 end shows no conserved phenylalanine or tryptophan, and so a read error is likely. The CDR3 spells CASSPHRSGGRDTQYS. The CDR3, as DNA: TGTGCCAGCAGCCCCCATAGGAGCGGAGGGAGAGATACGCAGTATTCT. The chain employs TRBV7-6 and TRBJ2-3; tentative D call: TRBD2 (6 bases). The length of the CDR3 is 16 residues. With 5 bases removed from V and 5 bases from J, the gap between germline ends came to 20 bases. CDR1 is SGHVS and CDR2 is FNYEAQ in the germline V gene.

This clonotype was counted ten times or more. The V call is TRBV11-1, the J call TRBJ2-2; TRBD1 might be the D (6 bases). This CDR3 region has 16 residues. Trimming pared 5 bases from V and 5 bases from J, leaving 18 bases between. Germline loops: CDR1 SGHAT, CDR2 FQDESV (reference sequence). DNA for the CDR3: TGTGCCAGCAGCCCCTCAGCCGGGACAAGGACCGGGGAGCTGTTTTTT. Residues: CASSPSAGTRTGELFF. The whole variable domain, filled in from reference TRBV11-1 and TRBJ2-2, reads EAEVAQSPRYKITEKSQAVAFWCDPISGHATLYWYRQILGQGPELLVQFQDESVVDDSQLPKDRFSAERLKGVDSTLKIQPAELGDSAMYLCASSPSAGTRTGELFFGEGSRLTVL.

This clonotype appeared a few times. The chain uses TRBV6-2 or TRBV6-3 and TRBJ1-1; 7 nucleotides agree with TRBD1. CDR1 is MNHEY and CDR2 is SVGEGT in the germline V gene. The CDR3 extends over 14 amino acids. After removal of 3 bases from V and 4 bases from J, the junction contained 5 bases not matched to a gene. The DNA for the CDR3 is TGTGCCAGCAGTTATGCAGGGGGGGGCACTGAAGCTTTCTTT. This gives the protein CASSYAGGGTEAFF.

This clonotype was found many times. V gene TRBV4-3 combines with J gene TRBJ1-1; D may be TRBD1 (5 bases). The V gene's germline CDR1 is LGHNA and CDR2 YSLEER. The ends were cut back, 0 bases at V and 1 base at J, with 9 bases in the middle. The CDR3 covers 15 residues. The CDR3 nucleotides are TGCGCCAGCAGCCAAGATTTGGGGCAGAACACTGAAGCTTTCTTT. Encoded protein: CASSQDLGQNTEAFF.

This clonotype was recorded at least ten times. The chain carries TRBV6-2 or TRBV6-3 and TRBJ2-3; no firm D call. CDR1 is MNHEY, CDR2 SVGEGT, per germline. V was cut by 2 bases and J by 4 bases, with 13 bases left in between. This CDR3 is built from 15 residues. The CDR3 DNA reads TGTGCCAGCAGTTACCAAGACTCCCCAGCAGATACGCAGTATTTT. As protein: CASSYQDSPADTQYF.

Turning to this clonotype: An end of the junction differs from the germline gene, which may be a read error. V usage is TRBV11-2 and J usage is TRBJ1-5; possibly TRBD1 for D (6 bases). From germline, CDR1 is SGHAT and CDR2 FQNNGV. This CDR3 is 15 amino acids long. CDR3 DNA sequence: TGTGTCAGCAGCCTGGGGAGGGGGGCGGATCAGCCCCAGCATTTT. The encoded protein is CVSSLGRGADQPQHF.

This clonotype was seen many times. The gene calls are TRBV19 and TRBJ1-5, with D possibly TRBD1 on 5 matching bases. The CDR3 covers 16 residues. Looked up from germline, CDR1 is LNHDA and CDR2 is SQIVND (reference sequence). V lost 7 bases and J lost 9, with 25 bases in between. The CDR3 DNA follows: TGTGCCAGTACCAAGTGGGGCCAGGATCTTTCTGGGCCCCAGCATTTT. Its translation is CASTKWGQDLSGPQHF.

The sample holds many counts of this clonotype. The V gene is TRBV5-6, the J gene TRBJ2-7, with D uncertain. Looked up from germline, CDR1 is SGHDT and CDR2 is YYEEEE. The CDR3 loop spans 12 amino acids. V lost 4 bases and J lost 2, with 7 bases in between. The CDR3 is CASSGSTYEQYF. CDR3 bases: TGTGCCAGCAGCGGCTCAACCTACGAGCAGTACTTC.

Many counts were recorded for this clonotype. The chain recombines TRBV7-9 with TRBJ1-2; 8 positions agree with TRBD1. With V trimmed by 5 bases and J by 2 bases, 13 bases remained unmatched. The germline V gene has CDR1 SEHNR and CDR2 FQNEAQ (reference sequence). The CDR3 runs 17 residues. The CDR3 spells CASSPGPGQATNYGYTF. The CDR3 bases are TGTGCCAGCAGCCCTGGACCGGGACAGGCGACGAACTATGGCTACACCTTC.

On this clonotype itself: Possible read error: a much larger clone is one base away. The rearrangement joins TRBV27 to TRBJ2-3; possible D gene TRBD2, 6 bases. Germline assignment: CDR1 MNHEY and CDR2 SMNVEV (reference sequence). Trimming took 2 bases from V and 3 from J, leaving 15 bases between them. This CDR3 contains 16 residues. CDR3 amino acids: CASSLDLREVTDTQYF. CDR3 sequence (DNA): TGTGCCAGCAGTTTAGATCTGAGGGAGGTGACAGATACGCAGTATTTT.

The rearrangement links TRBV5-1 to TRBJ1-2; 9 nucleotides agree with TRBD1. This CDR3 is built from 14 residues. CDR1 and CDR2 from the germline V gene are SGHRS and YFSETQ. V was pared by 3 bases and J by 2 bases, with 2 bases of the junction left unmatched. CDR3 in amino acids: CASSWGQGNYGYTF. CDR3 nucleotides: TGCGCCAGCAGCTGGGGACAGGGAAACTATGGCTACACCTTC.

Note on this clonotype: This may come from a read error, since a much larger clone is one base off. The chain carries TRBV11-1 and TRBJ2-5; D is uncertain. The ends were cut back, 0 bases at V and 4 bases at J, with 12 bases in the middle. The CDR3 contains 15 residues. CDR1 is SGHAT, CDR2 FQDESV, per germline (reference sequence). The CDR3 protein is CASSLATSLRETQYF. DNA of the CDR3: TGTGCCAGCAGCTTAGCGACTTCTTTACGAGAGACCCAGTACTTC.

This clonotype has ten or more counts. This chain joins TRBV11-2 and TRBJ2-5; D possibly uses TRBD1 or TRBD2 (5 bases each). Trimming removed 5 bases at V and 3 bases at J, with 19 bases between. CDR1 and CDR2 (germline): SGHAT, FQNNGV. The CDR3 extends over 16 amino acids. In DNA form, the CDR3 reads TGTGCCAGCAGCCATATAAAGGGACGGAACGAAGAGACCCAGTACTTC. This sequence encodes CASSHIKGRNEETQYF.

At least ten counts were recorded for this clonotype. The genes are TRBV6-5 and TRBJ2-5; D might be TRBD2 (6 bases). CDR1 MNHEY and CDR2 SVGAGI come from the germline V gene. The CDR3 length is 13 residues. With 2 bases removed from V and 7 bases from J, the gap between germline ends came to 11 bases. CDR3 sequence: CASSYNSGGTQYF. Here the CDR3 DNA reads TGTGCCAGCAGTTACAACTCCGGGGGGACCCAGTACTTC.

This clonotype was seen repeatedly, ten times or more. The gene calls are TRBV9 and TRBJ2-7; D might be TRBD2 (6 bases). Trimming removed 4 bases from V and 3 bases from J, with 11 bases in between. The CDR3 extends over 13 amino acids. The V gene's germline CDR1 is SGDLS and CDR2 YYNGEE. The chain's CDR3 is CASSSASDYEQYF. CDR3 nucleotide sequence: TGTGCCAGCAGCTCGGCTAGCGACTACGAGCAGTACTTC. The entire variable domain, with the rest obtained from reference TRBV9 and TRBJ2-7, is as follows: DSGVTQTPKHLITATGQRVTLRCSPRSGDLSVYWYQQSLDQGLQFLIQYYNGEERAKGNILERFSAQQFPDLHSELNLSSLELGDSALYFCASSSASDYEQYFGPGTRLTVT.

This clonotype was counted at least ten times. The rearrangement joins TRBV2 to TRBJ1-5; D remains ambiguous. CDR3 length: 15 residues. The V end was cut by 6 bases, the J end by 4 bases, with 16 bases between. The germline V gene has CDR1 SNHLY and CDR2 FYNNEI. The DNA for the CDR3 is TGTGCCAGCAGGGAGGATACCTTCGCGAATCAGCCCCAGCATTTT. The encoded protein is CASREDTFANQPQHF.